The 32 T cell receptor beta chains below all came from one sample that was sequenced in a study of post-analysis software for immune sequencing data. Unique-molecular-identifier-tagged TCR beta cDNA libraries were used. TCRdb independently ran MiXCR on the PCR reads; one entry per CDR3 protein. The repertoire holds 650,000 to 850,000 distinct CDR3 sequences, with about 45% as singletons. These TCRs are of unknown antigen specificity. Study-level findings and limits: TRBV segments more frequent in patients than in controls numbered roughly 5 and included TRBV5-6, TRBV5-1 and TRBV20-1.

What was sequenced was blood. The receptors shown here come from a girl between 10 and 17 years old with multiple sclerosis.

J is TRBJ2-1 and V is TRBV7-2; 11 bases align to TRBD2. With V trimmed by 1 base and J by 9 bases, 8 bases remained unmatched. Germline CDR1 and CDR2: SGHTA and FQGNSA. The CDR3 sequence is 16 residues long. CDR3 loop: CASSLGTSGRFSEQFF. DNA of the CDR3: TGTGCCAGCAGCTTAGGAACTAGCGGGAGATTCAGTGAGCAGTTCTTC.

The chain has TRBV7-9 and TRBJ2-1; D is perhaps TRBD1 or TRBD2 (5 bases each). Between the trimmed V and J ends, which lost 5 bases and 8 bases, there was a span of 13 bases. The CDR3 is made up of 13 amino acids. Germline lookup yields CDR1 SEHNR and CDR2 FQNEAQ (reference sequence). The CDR3 nucleotides read TGTGCCAGCAGCAAACTAGGGGCTGATGAGCAGTTCTTC. This gives the protein CASSKLGADEQFF.

The rearrangement joins TRBV6-1 to TRBJ2-7; 8 nucleotides line up with TRBD1. V dropped 8 bases and J dropped 5; count of bases not matched to a gene: 20. The CDR3 contains 17 residues. From germline, CDR1 is MNHNS and CDR2 SASEGT. CDR3 sequence: CASGLTAWQGASNEQYF. DNA for the CDR3: TGTGCCAGCGGTCTCACGGCCTGGCAGGGGGCATCCAACGAGCAGTACTTC.

The J gene is TRBJ1-2, the V gene TRBV12-3 or TRBV12-4, with 7 bases lining up with TRBD1. Trimming cost V 4 bases and J 4 bases; bases outside gene matches: 3. The CDR3 loop spans 13 amino acids. CDR3 in amino acids: CASSYRGSYGYTF. The CDR3 bases are TGTGCCAGCAGTTACAGGGGAAGCTATGGCTACACCTTC.

V gene TRBV7-2 combines with J gene TRBJ2-3; either TRBD1 or TRBD2 may fit D (5 bases each). V lost 1 base and J lost 0, with 11 bases in between. CDR1 is SGHTA and CDR2 is FQGNSA in the germline V gene. The CDR3 extends over 16 amino acids. DNA of the CDR3: TGTGCCAGCAGCTTAGTAGGGGACGGGAGCACAGATACGCAGTATTTT. This translates into CASSLVGDGSTDTQYF.

The chain links TRBV7-3 to TRBJ2-1, with D tentatively TRBD2 (6 bases). V was shortened by 2 bases and J by 2 bases, with 10 bases between the two germline ends. This CDR3 has 15 amino acids. Germline V gene sequence: CDR1 SGHTA, CDR2 FQGTGA. In DNA, the CDR3 is TGTGCCAGCAGCTTAGAGCGGGCGGCCTACAATGAGCAGTTCTTC. This translates into CASSLERAAYNEQFF. Full variable domain (outside the CDR3, taken from reference TRBV7-3 and TRBJ2-1): GAGVSQTPSNKVTEKGKYVELRCDPISGHTALYWYRQSLGQGPEFLIYFQGTGAADDSGLPNDRFFAVRPEGSVSTLKIQRTERGDSAVYLCASSLERAAYNEQFFGPGTRLTVL.

A few counts support this clonotype. The chain employs TRBV12-3 or TRBV12-4 and TRBJ2-1, with unresolved D. Trimming stripped 6 bases from V and 0 bases from J, with 15 bases between. The CDR3 consists of 16 residues. The CDR3 region is CASSPDSTSSYNEQFF. The CDR3 region has the DNA TGTGCCAGCAGCCCTGACTCCACCAGCTCCTACAATGAGCAGTTCTTC.

The table lists this clonotype with a few counts. One junction end does not reproduce the germline sequence, and a read error may be involved. V gene TRBV7-9 combines with J gene TRBJ2-7, with 10 nucleotides matching TRBD1. The CDR3 has 15 residues. Germline CDR1 is SEHNR and CDR2 is FQNEAQ (reference sequence). The CDR3 region has the DNA TGTGCCAGTAGCTCGAGGGGACAGGGGAGGTACGAGCAGTACTTC. This translates into CASSSRGQGRYEQYF.

There are a few counts of this clonotype. V usage is TRBV7-9 and J usage is TRBJ2-3; 15 bases are shared with TRBD2. Germline lookup yields CDR1 SEHNR and CDR2 FQNEAQ (reference sequence). The CDR3 consists of 17 residues. After removal of 5 bases from V and 1 base from J, the junction contained 4 bases not matched to a gene. The CDR3 is CASSRTSGRAGTDTQYF. The CDR3 bases are TGTGCCAGCAGCAGGACTAGCGGGAGGGCCGGCACAGATACGCAGTATTTT.

The chain links TRBV7-9 to TRBJ1-5; D remains ambiguous. V was pared by 3 bases and J by 1 base, with 10 bases between. The CDR3 runs 15 residues. From germline, CDR1 is SEHNR and CDR2 FQNEAQ (reference sequence). The CDR3 sequence is CASSFGGRSNQPQHF. The CDR3 DNA reads as TGTGCCAGCAGCTTTGGAGGGAGAAGCAATCAGCCCCAGCATTTT.

The chain combines TRBV12-3 or TRBV12-4 with TRBJ2-1, with 7 nucleotides matching TRBD1. Trimming at V came to 5 bases and at J to 9 bases, leaving 4 bases not matched to a gene. The CDR3 is 12 residues long. The CDR3 here is CASSPQGVEQFF. In DNA, the CDR3 is TGTGCCAGCAGTCCGCAGGGGGTTGAGCAGTTCTTC.

The CDR3 DNA reads TGTGCCAGCAGTGTGGACGCGGGAGCGAGGGAGCAGTACTTC. It specifies CASSVDAGAREQYF. The V and J genes are TRBV6-4 and TRBJ2-5, with 7 bases identical to TRBD2. V lost 4 bases and J lost 11; bases outside the gene matches: 13. Germline-derived CDR1 and CDR2 are MRHNA and SNTAGT. CDR3 length: 14 amino acids.

Only a few counts were recorded for this clonotype. This chain joins TRBV20-1 and TRBJ2-1; D gene ambiguous. CDR3 length: 14 residues. V lost 3 bases and J lost 4, with 13 bases in between. Germline-derived CDR1 and CDR2 are DFQATT and SNEGSKA (reference sequence). CDR3 residues: CSARPRAGYNEQFF. The CDR3, as DNA: TGCAGTGCTAGGCCCCGGGCAGGTTACAATGAGCAGTTCTTC.

This clonotype was observed a few times. This chain links TRBV27 with TRBJ2-5; either TRBD1 or TRBD2 may fit D (5 bases each). The J call may be wrong; the DNA end is better matched by TRBJ2-7. The CDR3 spans 14 residues. Germline V gives CDR1 MNHEY, CDR2 SMNVEV (reference sequence). The CDR3 protein is CASSLWGRAHEQYF. CDR3 bases: TGTGCCAGCAGTTTATGGGGGAGAGCCCACGAGCAGTACTTC.

V gene TRBV27 combines with J gene TRBJ2-7, with 7 bases that match TRBD1. Germline trimming cut 10 bases from V and 6 bases from J; bases unmatched to any gene: 12. The CDR3 is 13 residues long. Per the germline V gene, CDR1 is MNHEY and CDR2 is SMNVEV (reference sequence). The CDR3 sequence: CATRQGGSVEQYF. As DNA, the CDR3 is TGTGCCACACGACAGGGTGGTTCTGTCGAGCAGTACTTC.

This clonotype has only a few counts. The CDR3 sequence is CASSLLVGVTGETQYF. In nucleotides, the CDR3 is TGTGCCAGCAGCCTACTAGTGGGGGTTACTGGGGAGACCCAGTACTTC. This rearrangement joins TRBV7-9 to TRBJ2-5, with D perhaps TRBD1 or TRBD2 (5 bases each). The germline gives CDR1 SEHNR, CDR2 FQNEAQ (reference sequence). The CDR3 runs to 16 residues. Between the trimmed V and J ends, which lost 5 bases and 5 bases, there was a span of 21 bases.

V is TRBV2 and J is TRBJ2-7, with 8 positions matching TRBD1. Germline V gene sequence: CDR1 SNHLY, CDR2 FYNNEI. The trim removed 6 bases at V and 3 bases at J, leaving 13 bases unmatched. This CDR3 has 16 amino acids. CDR3 nucleotides: TGTGCCAGCAGGCACACACAGGGGGAGAATGTCTACGAGCAGTACTTC. Amino acids: CASRHTQGENVYEQYF.

V is TRBV7-2 and J is TRBJ2-1, with TRBD2 matching over 14 bases. Germline assignment: CDR1 SGHTA and CDR2 FQGNSA. The CDR3 is 17 amino acids. Unmatched junction bases numbered 10, after V lost 5 bases and J lost 7 bases. The CDR3 here is CASSQGTSGRVGNEQFF. The DNA for the CDR3 is TGTGCCAGCAGCCAGGGGACTAGCGGGAGAGTAGGGAATGAGCAGTTCTTC. The full variable domain, with the rest looked up from reference TRBV7-2 and TRBJ2-1, is GAGVSQSPSNKVTEKGKDVELRCDPISGHTALYWYRQSLGQGLEFLIYFQGNSAPDKSGLPSDRFSAERTGGSVSTLTIQRTQQEDSAVYLCASSQGTSGRVGNEQFFGPGTRLTVL.

V usage is TRBV6-6 and J usage is TRBJ1-4; TRBD1 agrees at 7 bases. The trim removed 5 bases at V and 10 bases at J, leaving 16 bases unmatched. The CDR3 is made up of 16 amino acids. Germline-derived CDR1 and CDR2 are MNHNY and SVGAGI (reference sequence). The CDR3 coding sequence is TGTGCCAGCAGTAACAGATCCGGGACCCCAGGGGGAAAACTGTTTTTT. Protein product: CASSNRSGTPGGKLFF.

J is TRBJ1-2 and V is TRBV4-3; 10 bases are shared with TRBD1. The J segment lost 1 base and the V segment lost 1 base, leaving 3 bases of the junction unmatched. CDR1 is LGHNA, CDR2 YSLEER, per germline. The CDR3 sequence is 16 residues long. CDR3 loop: CASSQGTGGDNYGYTF. The CDR3 DNA is TGCGCCAGCAGCCAAGGGACAGGGGGTGATAACTATGGCTACACCTTC.

This clonotype was recorded a few times. V gene TRBV3-1 combines with J gene TRBJ2-4; TRBD1 agrees at 7 bases. The CDR3 covers 15 residues. Per germline, CDR1 LGHDT and CDR2 YNNKEL (reference sequence). Trimming cost V 2 bases and J 2 bases; bases outside gene matches: 3. CDR3 in amino acids: CASSQNRGPKNIQYF. The CDR3 DNA reads TGTGCCAGCAGCCAAAACAGGGGCCCCAAAAACATTCAGTACTTC.

The chain links TRBV12-3 or TRBV12-4 to TRBJ2-7, with 7 bases matching TRBD1. With the DNA end fitting TRBJ2-5 better, the J assignment may be wrong. CDR3 length: 16 residues. CDR3 bases: TGTGCCAGCAGTCCCTACACGGGCAGGGGGATTGTGACCCAGTACTTC. This gives the protein CASSPYTGRGIVTQYF.

This clonotype was counted only a few times. V usage is TRBV20-1 and J usage is TRBJ2-7; 12 bases line up with TRBD2. After removal of 5 bases from V and 3 bases from J, the junction contained 14 bases not matched to a gene. The V gene's germline CDR1 is DFQATT and CDR2 SNEGSKA (reference sequence). The CDR3 is made up of 17 amino acids. CDR3 in DNA: TGCAGTGCTCCCCCGACTAGCGGGGGTCAGGGGCTCTACGAGCAGTACTTC. Amino acids: CSAPPTSGGQGLYEQYF.

DNA of the CDR3: TGTGCCAGCAGCCGACTAGCGGGAGTAGCAGATACGCAGTATTTT. Its protein is CASSRLAGVADTQYF. The rearrangement joins TRBV6-2 or TRBV6-3 to TRBJ2-3; 12 positions match TRBD2. Germline CDR1 and CDR2: MNHEY and SVGEGT. The trim removed 6 bases at V and 4 bases at J, leaving 5 bases unmatched. This CDR3 has 15 amino acids.

This clonotype was seen only a few times. This sequence joins TRBV29-1 and TRBJ2-7, with D possibly TRBD2 on 5 matching bases. The DNA end favors TRBJ2-5, so the J call may be wrong. The CDR3 totals 15 residues. Germline loops: CDR1 SQVTM, CDR2 ANQGSEA. Written as DNA, the CDR3 is TGCAGCGTTGAAGGGCTAGCTCAGGCACAAGAGACCCAGTACTTC. Translation gives CSVEGLAQAQETQYF.

In this sample, this clonotype turned up once. The J gene is TRBJ1-2, the V gene TRBV7-2; 11 positions agree with TRBD1. The length of the CDR3 is 16 residues. The germline gives CDR1 SGHTA, CDR2 FQGNSA. The ends lost 1 base at V and 7 bases at J; junction bases unmatched: 8. In nucleotides, the CDR3 is TGTGCCAGCAGCTTAGGTGCCGGGACAGGGGGTGGTGGCTACACCTTC. The encoded protein is CASSLGAGTGGGGYTF.

This clonotype was observed a handful of times. V usage is TRBV7-3 and J usage is TRBJ2-1; D gene uncertain. Germline V gene sequence: CDR1 SGHTA, CDR2 FQGTGA. V was trimmed by 5 bases and J by 4 bases, leaving 15 bases between them. The CDR3 spans 15 residues. The CDR3 is CASSATADGYNEQFF. For the CDR3, the DNA is TGTGCCAGCAGCGCGACCGCGGACGGATACAATGAGCAGTTCTTC.

This clonotype was found a few times. The rearrangement links TRBV6-1 to TRBJ1-2; a possible D gene is TRBD1 (6 bases). From germline, CDR1 is MNHNS and CDR2 SASEGT. V lost 6 bases and J 3 bases, leaving 14 bases between the germline ends. The CDR3 covers 14 residues. Here the CDR3 reads CASSARQADYGYTF. The CDR3 nucleotides are TGTGCCAGCAGCGCTCGACAGGCGGACTATGGCTACACCTTC.

This clonotype was seen once. The J gene is TRBJ1-4, the V gene TRBV12-3 or TRBV12-4; D not certain. V was pared by 6 bases and J by 7 bases, with 9 bases between. The CDR3 spans 12 residues. CDR3 nucleotides: TGTGCCAGCAGAACAGTGGGTGAAAAACTGTTTTTT. Its translation: CASRTVGEKLFF.

V usage is TRBV5-1 and J usage is TRBJ2-1, with 7 bases identical to TRBD2. J lost 3 bases, V lost 1 base, and 19 bases had no gene match. The germline V gene has CDR1 SGHRS and CDR2 YFSETQ. The CDR3 is made up of 20 amino acids. The CDR3 nucleotides read TGCGCCAGCAGCTTGTCTCTTACATCGGTGGGGGGACTACACTACAATGAGCAGTTCTTC. Its translation: CASSLSLTSVGGLHYNEQFF.

The rearrangement links TRBV5-1 to TRBJ2-4; D possibly uses TRBD1 or TRBD2 (5 bases each). Germline loops: CDR1 SGHRS, CDR2 YFSETQ. The CDR3 runs 20 residues. The V end was cut by 4 bases, the J end by 1 base, with 27 bases between. For the CDR3, the DNA is TGCGCCAGCAGCCTCTGGGAGCTCGACAGCCCGAATACCGCCAAAAACATTCAGTACTTC. Encoded protein: CASSLWELDSPNTAKNIQYF.

The V gene is TRBV9, the J gene TRBJ2-1; D possibly corresponds to TRBD1 (5 bases). The end of the DNA fits TRBJ2-7 better, so the J call may be wrong. The CDR3 is 17 amino acids. Germline CDR1 is SGDLS and CDR2 is YYNGEE. The CDR3 nucleotides read TGTGCCAGCAGCCCCCGCCGACAGTCTAAGGCCTACAATGAGCAGTACTTC. Translated: CASSPRRQSKAYNEQYF.